Listed below are T cell receptor beta chains from one sample, sequenced in a study of CD8 T cells in Susac syndrome. TCRdb processed the immunoSEQ multiplex PCR reads anew with MiXCR; each CDR3 protein has one entry. The sample lists around 99,000 distinct CDR3 sequences, approximately 96% seen once, with about 0.095% in the top ten. The sample consisted of CD4+ T cells from PBMCs. These receptor sequences come from a human donor in good health. Both conserved end residues are part of each CDR3. Fields, in order: clone size, V gene, J gene, D gene, CDR3 DNA, CDR3 protein. D genes are given only for firm matches. Expanded clones are given a class, and other clones once, few, many or no size at all.

>NA|TRBV7-2|TRBJ2-5|NA
TGTGCCAGCAGCTTTACCCAAGAGACCCAGTACTTC
CASSFTQETQYF
>once|TRBV7-9|TRBJ2-1|TRBD2
TGTGCCAGCAGCCCCAGCGGGGGTATAAATGAGCAGTTCTTC
CASSPSGGINEQFF
>NA|TRBV3-1|TRBJ2-7|NA
TGTGCCAGCAGCCAAGGATACAGCTCCTACGAGCAGTACTTC
CASSQGYSSYEQYF
>NA|TRBV10-3|TRBJ1-1|NA
TGTGCCATCAGTGAGTACACTGAAGCTTTCTTT
CAISEYTEAFF
>once|TRBV7-2|TRBJ2-5|TRBD1
TGTGCCAGCAGCAACCCGGGGACAGCCCAGTACTTC
CASSNPGTAQYF
>NA|TRBV18|TRBJ2-7|NA
TGTGCCAGCTCACCCATATCTTGGGCGGACGAGCAGTACTTC
CASSPISWADEQYF
>NA|TRBV29-1|TRBJ2-1|TRBD1
TGCAGCGTGCAACAGGGGGTCGACTACAATGAGCAGTTCTTC
CSVQQGVDYNEQFF
>NA|TRBV29-1|TRBJ1-5|NA
TGCAGCGTTGAAGATAGTAAAAATCAGCCCCAGCATTTT
CSVEDSKNQPQHF
>NA|TRBV24-1|TRBJ2-1|NA
TGTGCCACCAGTGGACCTCCGGATGGCAATGAGCAGTTCTTC
CATSGPPDGNEQFF
>NA|TRBV20-1|TRBJ2-2|NA
TGCAGTGCTAGAGATGGAGCCGGGGAGCTGTTTTTT
CSARDGAGELFF